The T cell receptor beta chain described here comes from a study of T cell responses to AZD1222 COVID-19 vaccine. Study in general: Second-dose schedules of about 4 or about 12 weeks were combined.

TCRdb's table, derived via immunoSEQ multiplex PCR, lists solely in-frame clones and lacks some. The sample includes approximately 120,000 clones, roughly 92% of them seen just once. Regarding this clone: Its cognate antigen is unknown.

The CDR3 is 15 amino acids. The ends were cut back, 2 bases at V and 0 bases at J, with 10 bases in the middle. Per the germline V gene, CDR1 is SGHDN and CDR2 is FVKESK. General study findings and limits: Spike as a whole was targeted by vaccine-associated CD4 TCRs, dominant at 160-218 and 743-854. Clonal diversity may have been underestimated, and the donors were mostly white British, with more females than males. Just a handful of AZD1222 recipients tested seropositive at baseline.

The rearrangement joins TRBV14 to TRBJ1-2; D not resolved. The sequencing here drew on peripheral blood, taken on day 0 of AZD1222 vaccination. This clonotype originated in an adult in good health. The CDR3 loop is CASSQLHSANYGYTF. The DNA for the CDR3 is TGTGCCAGCAGCCAACTGCACTCGGCTAACTATGGCTACACCTTC.